The rows below give T cell receptor beta chains drawn from one sample of a study of blood T cell repertoires in COVID-19. Assay: immunoSEQ multiplex PCR; the TCRdb copy retains only in-frame clones and omits some. The repertoire holds about 200,000 clones, with approximately 85% as singletons. The sample taken for sequencing was PBMCs or T cells enriched from blood (not recorded which). The receptor set was obtained from a man aged 35 to 55 with acute COVID-19. Both conserved end residues are part of each CDR3. Fields, in order: CDR3 length, J gene, V gene, D gene, clone size, CDR3 protein, CDR3 DNA. D genes are given only for firm matches. A clone size is listed for some rows: how often the clone was seen (once, few, many), or a class if it is expanded.

15 TRBJ2-3 TRBV11-2 TRBD2 NA CATKVGLADTDTQYF TGTGCCACCAAGGTCGGACTAGCGGACACAGATACGCAGTATTTT
11 TRBJ1-1 TRBV3-1/TRBV3-2 NA NA CASRGEAEAFF TGTGCCAGCCGAGGGGAGGCTGAAGCTTTCTTT
13 TRBJ2-2 TRBV30 NA NA CAWSVLGTGELFF TGTGCCTGGAGTGTACTAGGGACCGGGGAGCTGTTTTTT
14 TRBJ2-5 TRBV5-6 NA NA CASSRRDPGETQYF TGTGCCAGCAGCCGCCGGGATCCTGGGGAGACCCAGTACTTC
15 TRBJ1-2 TRBV27 NA NA CASSLGVGLLEKYTF TGTGCCAGCAGCCTAGGGGTGGGACTCCTGGAGAAGTACACCTTC
13 TRBJ2-2 TRBV3-1/TRBV3-2 NA NA CASSLSRAGELFF TGTGCCAGCAGCCTCAGCCGGGCCGGGGAGCTGTTTTTT
13 TRBJ1-5 TRBV30 NA NA CAWSYSSNQPQHF TGTGCCTGGAGTTATTCCAGCAATCAGCCCCAGCATTTT
14 TRBJ1-1 TRBV19 NA NA CASLSLLRGTEAFF TGTGCCAGCCTGAGCCTCTTACGTGGTACTGAAGCTTTCTTT
16 TRBJ2-2 TRBV27 TRBD1 NA CASSATGTGVDGELFF TGTGCCAGCAGTGCGACCGGGACAGGGGTGGACGGGGAGCTGTTTTTT
15 TRBJ1-2 TRBV7-2 NA NA CASSLDSGHNYGYTF TGTGCCAGCAGCTTAGACTCAGGACACAACTATGGCTACACCTTC
13 TRBJ2-1 TRBV19 TRBD1 NA CASRDRGNNEQFF TGTGCCAGCCGGGACAGGGGGAACAATGAGCAGTTCTTC
20 TRBJ1-6 TRBV2 TRBD1 NA CASSVERQGIIGSYNSPLHF TGTGCCAGCAGTGTCGAGAGACAGGGCATTATTGGCTCCTATAATTCACCCCTCCACTTT
11 TRBJ2-1 TRBV29-1 NA NA CSAGSSSEQFF TGCAGCGCGGGGAGCTCTTCTGAGCAGTTCTTC
15 TRBJ2-1 TRBV2 NA NA CASSERGNSYNEQFF TGTGCCAGCAGTGAAAGGGGGAACTCCTACAATGAGCAGTTCTTC
15 TRBJ2-1 TRBV7-9 NA NA CASSGDYPRDNEQFF TGTGCCAGCAGCGGAGACTACCCTCGAGACAATGAGCAGTTCTTC
16 TRBJ1-6 TRBV6-1 NA NA CASSERLAGNNSPLHF TGTGCCAGCAGTGAACGTCTCGCAGGGAACAATTCACCCCTCCACTTT
15 TRBJ2-2 TRBV6-4 TRBD2 few CASSEASGTLGELFF TGTGCCAGCAGTGAAGCTAGCGGGACTCTCGGGGAGCTGTTTTTT
15 TRBJ2-7 TRBV28 TRBD2 once CASSPGLAGGYEQYF TGTGCCAGCAGTCCAGGACTAGCGGGTGGCTACGAGCAGTACTTC
15 TRBJ1-5 TRBV4-1 NA NA CASSQGQGSNQPQHF TGCGCCAGCAGCCAAGGCCAGGGTAGCAATCAGCCCCAGCATTTT
16 TRBJ2-5 TRBV4-3 TRBD2 NA CASSQGGGLAEETQYF TGCGCCAGCAGCCAGGGGGGGGGACTAGCGGAAGAGACCCAGTACTTC
15 TRBJ2-7 TRBV4-2 TRBD2 NA CASSQPIAGFGEQYF TGTGCCAGCAGCCAGCCGATAGCGGGTTTCGGCGAGCAGTACTTC
13 TRBJ2-7 TRBV6-5 TRBD1 NA CASSQDRINEQYF TGTGCCAGCAGTCAGGACAGGATCAACGAGCAGTACTTC
13 TRBJ2-3 TRBV27 NA NA CASMRANTDTQYF TGTGCCAGCATGCGGGCTAACACAGATACGCAGTATTTT
14 TRBJ1-1 TRBV5-1 TRBD1 NA CASSSDRGWTEAFF TGCGCCAGCAGCTCAGACAGGGGATGGACTGAAGCTTTCTTT
15 TRBJ1-1 TRBV28 TRBD1 NA CASRGQGQGNTEAFF TGTGCCAGCAGAGGACAGGGACAGGGGAACACTGAAGCTTTCTTT
11 TRBJ1-2 TRBV29-1 NA NA CSVQGTGLGTF TGCAGCGTTCAGGGGACGGGCCTCGGAACCTTC
15 TRBJ2-7 TRBV7-6 TRBD2 NA CALPRGSYSSYEQYF TGTGCCCTTCCTCGCGGGAGCTATAGCTCCTACGAGCAGTACTTC
15 TRBJ1-4 TRBV11-1 NA NA CASSLAATVNEKLFF TGTGCCAGCAGCTTAGCAGCGACAGTAAATGAAAAACTGTTTTTT
13 TRBJ2-7 TRBV11-1 NA NA CASSLVGFHEQYF TGTGCCAGCAGCTTAGTCGGGTTCCACGAGCAGTACTTC
13 TRBJ1-2 TRBV18 NA once CASSPAFDRGYTF TGTGCCAGCTCACCGGCATTCGACAGGGGCTACACCTTC
17 TRBJ1-3 TRBV6-2/TRBV6-3 TRBD1 NA CASSYSGQLLSGNTIYF TGTGCCAGCAGTTACTCGGGACAGTTACTCTCTGGAAACACCATATATTTT
11 TRBJ2-5 TRBV10-3 NA NA CAISTRETQYF TGTGCCATCAGTACTCGGGAGACCCAGTACTTC
16 TRBJ2-1 TRBV11-2 NA NA CASSPPERAFNNEQFF TGTGCCAGCAGCCCACCCGAGCGGGCCTTTAACAATGAGCAGTTCTTC
15 TRBJ1-6 TRBV5-6 NA NA CASSPWGRSGSPLHF TGTGCCAGCAGCCCCTGGGGTCGTTCGGGATCACCCCTCCACTTT
13 TRBJ2-7 TRBV27 TRBD1 few CASSLGQVYEQYF TGTGCCAGCAGTTTAGGACAGGTCTACGAGCAGTACTTC
16 TRBJ1-1 TRBV18 NA NA CASSPPGRGASTEAFF TGTGCCAGCTCACCACCTGGCCGGGGGGCGAGCACTGAAGCTTTCTTT
15 TRBJ1-5 TRBV18 TRBD1 NA CASSYGTGGNQPQHF TGTGCCAGCTCATACGGGACAGGTGGCAATCAGCCCCAGCATTTT
14 TRBJ2-3 TRBV5-4 NA NA CASSLSGTTDTQYF TGTGCCAGCAGCCTTAGCGGAACCACAGATACGCAGTATTTT
13 TRBJ1-2 TRBV2 TRBD1 once CASRDDREDGYTF TGTGCCAGCAGGGACGACAGGGAAGATGGCTACACCTTC
16 TRBJ2-7 TRBV5-5 TRBD2 NA CASSLSEAGDPYEQYF TGTGCCAGCAGCTTGTCGGAAGCGGGAGACCCCTACGAGCAGTACTTC
14 TRBJ2-3 TRBV11-2 NA NA CASSFRSRTDTQYF TGTGCCAGCAGCTTCCGGAGTCGTACAGATACGCAGTATTTT
20 TRBJ2-1 TRBV15 TRBD2 NA CATSREPFTVSGGPGNEQFF TGTGCCACCAGCAGAGAACCCTTTACCGTATCGGGAGGGCCTGGGAATGAGCAGTTCTTC
15 TRBJ2-2 TRBV29-1 TRBD1 NA CSVTYRGTNTGELFF TGCAGCGTCACTTACAGGGGTACGAACACCGGGGAGCTGTTTTTT
15 TRBJ2-3 TRBV6-5 TRBD2 NA CASSRLAGEADTQYF TGTGCCAGCAGTCGACTAGCGGGAGAGGCAGATACGCAGTATTTT
15 TRBJ1-5 TRBV28 NA NA CASSLLILSNQPQHF TGTGCCAGCAGCTTACTAATTTTAAGCAATCAGCCCCAGCATTTT
15 TRBJ2-3 TRBV7-3 NA NA CASSPGVFGTDTQYF TGTGCCAGCAGCCCAGGGGTATTCGGAACAGATACGCAGTATTTT
12 TRBJ1-5 TRBV6-6 NA NA CASSQGNQPQHF TGTGCCAGCAGCCAGGGCAATCAGCCCCAGCATTTT
17 TRBJ1-1 TRBV10-2 NA NA CASKGVEKDVEPPEAFF TGCGCCAGCAAGGGGGTAGAAAAAGACGTCGAACCCCCTGAAGCTTTCTTT
13 TRBJ2-7 TRBV18 NA NA CASSPGHPFEQYF TGTGCCAGCTCACCGGGACACCCTTTCGAGCAGTACTTC